The 30 T cell receptor beta chains listed next were all sequenced from one sample in a study of PD-1 blockade in classical Hodgkin lymphoma. Generated by immunoSEQ multiplex PCR, the TCRdb table keeps only in-frame clones and is missing some. The table shows about 90,000 clones, with roughly nine tenths occurring only once. The sample's time point: cycle 4 day 1 (C4D1), after around six weeks of nivolumab. In every patient, relapse followed autologous stem cell transplantation, while exposure to brentuximab vedotin differed. The sequencing used peripheral blood mononuclear cells (PBMCs), collected before the fourth cycle of nivolumab. The receptor set was obtained from a human donor with classical Hodgkin lymphoma.

The CDR3 loop reads CASSPAGRDTEAFF. DNA for the CDR3: TGTGCCAGCAGCCCAGCCGGGAGGGACACTGAAGCTTTCTTT. J is TRBJ1-1 and V is TRBV5-4; D remains ambiguous. CDR1 and CDR2 (germline): SGHNT, YYREEE (reference sequence). The CDR3 spans 14 residues. V dropped 4 bases and J dropped 3 bases, with 13 bases sitting between them.

This clone appeared once. V gene TRBV5-1 combines with J gene TRBJ2-5, with TRBD2 identical over 8 bases. This CDR3 spans 14 amino acids. CDR1 and CDR2 from the germline V gene are SGHRS and YFSETQ. The V gene end was trimmed by 3 bases and the J gene end by 5 bases; junction bases not matched to a gene: 6. CDR3 residues: CASSSAGDGETQYF. CDR3 DNA sequence: TGCGCCAGCAGCTCAGCGGGGGATGGGGAGACCCAGTACTTC.

This chain connects TRBV15 to TRBJ2-6; 9 nucleotides match TRBD1. Germline lookup yields CDR1 LNHNV and CDR2 YYDKDF (reference sequence). This CDR3 region has 17 residues. Trimming took 4 bases from V and 0 from J; bases not matched to a gene: 4. The CDR3 is CATSTDRGHSGANVLTF. The CDR3 nucleotides are TGTGCCACCAGCACGGACAGGGGACACTCTGGGGCCAACGTCCTGACTTTC. Drawing the rest from reference TRBV15 and TRBJ2-6, the complete variable domain is DAMVIQNPRYQVTQFGKPVTLSCSQTLNHNVMYWYQQKSSQAPKLLFHYYDKDFNNEADTPDNFQSRRPNTSFCFLDIRSPGLGDTAMYLCATSTDRGHSGANVLTFGAGSRLTVL.

J is TRBJ1-2 and V is TRBV20-1; perhaps TRBD1 as D (5 bases). CDR3 length: 8 amino acids. Germline V gene sequence: CDR1 DFQATT, CDR2 SNEGSKA (reference sequence). As DNA, the CDR3 is TGCAGGGGGCGAGGCTACACCTTC. It specifies CRGRGYTF.

The rearrangement joins TRBV6-6 to TRBJ1-5; tentatively, D is TRBD1 (6 bases). Trimming pared 6 bases from V and 0 bases from J, leaving 12 bases between. This CDR3 comprises 15 residues. The germline V gene has CDR1 MNHNY and CDR2 SVGAGI (reference sequence). The CDR3 sequence is CASSSTGYSNQPQHF. Written as DNA, the CDR3 is TGTGCCAGCAGCTCAACAGGGTATAGCAATCAGCCCCAGCATTTT.

The chain is built from TRBV4-1 and TRBJ1-2; D perhaps matches TRBD1 (6 bases). V lost 0 bases and J 4 bases, leaving 12 bases between the germline ends. This CDR3 region has 15 residues. The germline CDR1 and CDR2 sequences are MGHRA and YSYEKL. As DNA, the CDR3 is TGCGCCAGCAGCCAAGAGACAGGACCCGTCTATGGCTACACCTTC. Encoded protein: CASSQETGPVYGYTF.

The chain has TRBV29-1 and TRBJ1-1; D possibly corresponds to TRBD1 (5 bases). The CDR3 is 14 residues long. Trimming shortened V by 6 bases and J by 1 base, and 15 bases separated the two germline ends. CDR1 and CDR2 (germline): SQVTM, ANQGSEA. Written as DNA, the CDR3 is TGCAGCGTGGCCATCCCGGGACCGAACACTGAAGCTTTCTTT. Protein sequence: CSVAIPGPNTEAFF.

A remark on this clone: The sample holds other DNA sequences that translate to the same CDR3. This CDR3 is CACSGTGNIQYF. CDR3 sequence (DNA): TGTGCCTGTTCCGGGACAGGAAACATTCAGTACTTC. This chain connects TRBV30 to TRBJ2-4, with TRBD1 matching 8 bases. V trimming: 6 bases; J trimming: 6 bases; junction bases outside the gene matches: 4. CDR1 GTSNPN and CDR2 SVGIG come from the germline V gene (reference sequence). The CDR3 totals 12 residues. The whole variable domain, remainder taken from reference TRBV30 and TRBJ2-4, is SQTIHQWPATLVQPVGSPLSLECTVEGTSNPNLYWYRQAAGRGLQLLFYSVGIGQISSEVPQNLSASRPQDRQFILSSKKLLLSDSGFYLCACSGTGNIQYFGAGTRLSVL.

The CDR3 sequence is CASSSDVNEQFF. In DNA form, the CDR3 reads TGTGCCAGCAGCTCGGACGTCAATGAGCAGTTCTTC. J is TRBJ2-1 and V is TRBV7-9; no clear D gene. V shed 4 bases and J shed 6 bases, with 7 bases lying between them. CDR1 is SEHNR and CDR2 is FQNEAQ in the germline V gene (reference sequence). This CDR3 region has 12 residues.

This rearrangement joins TRBV4-3 to TRBJ2-1; 9 bases map to TRBD2. This CDR3 region has 17 residues. The junction had 14 bases not matched to a gene; V was cut back by 4 bases and J by 7 bases. Germline CDR1 reads LGHNA; CDR2 reads YSLEER. The CDR3 region is CASSRNRGSGGGNEQFF. CDR3 DNA: TGCGCCAGCAGCCGCAACAGGGGTAGCGGGGGCGGGAATGAGCAGTTCTTC.

V is TRBV6-5 and J is TRBJ2-7; D is ambiguous. Per the germline V gene, CDR1 is MNHEY and CDR2 is SVGAGI. This CDR3 region has 13 residues. Trimming took off 7 bases at V and 2 bases at J, with 12 bases between the two ends. CDR3 protein: CASNGVFPYEQYF. The CDR3 bases are TGTGCCAGCAATGGGGTATTCCCCTACGAGCAGTACTTC.

The chain recombines TRBV6-5 with TRBJ1-6; TRBD1 aligns across 7 bases. This CDR3 region has 14 residues. CDR1 is MNHEY, CDR2 SVGAGI, per germline. With V trimmed by 7 bases and J by 11 bases, 11 bases remained unmatched. CDR3 nucleotide sequence: TGTGCCAGCAACATTGACAGGGCGGTTACACCCCTCCACTTT. Translated: CASNIDRAVTPLHF.

This chain's CDR3 is CASSEAVRDGYTF. The CDR3 coding sequence is TGTGCCAGCAGTGAAGCAGTCCGTGATGGCTACACCTTC. The chain joins TRBV2 to TRBJ1-2; the D is unclear. The CDR3 has 13 residues. Germline V lookup: CDR1 SNHLY, CDR2 FYNNEI. The V gene lost 0 bases and the J gene lost 6 bases, with 8 bases spanning the gap.

The V call is TRBV19, the J call TRBJ2-1; 9 bases are a match to TRBD1. Germline V lookup: CDR1 LNHDA, CDR2 SQIVND (reference sequence). The V gene end was trimmed by 5 bases and the J gene end by 9 bases; junction bases not matched to a gene: 11. The CDR3 spans 15 residues. CDR3 sequence (DNA): TGTGCCAGTAGTGCAGGACAGGGGCCCTTAGGTGAGCAGTTCTTC. Translation: CASSAGQGPLGEQFF.

The V call is TRBV6-1, the J call TRBJ1-1, with unresolved D. The CDR3 totals 12 residues. Germline lookup yields CDR1 MNHNS and CDR2 SASEGT. Trimming pared 5 bases from V and 1 base from J, leaving 5 bases between. The CDR3 loop reads CASSNENTEAFF. In nucleotides, the CDR3 is TGTGCCAGCAGTAACGAGAACACTGAAGCTTTCTTT.

The chain has TRBV28 and TRBJ1-2; no definite D call. The CDR3 consists of 13 residues. V gave up 2 bases and J gave up 8 bases, with 12 bases separating them. The germline V gene has CDR1 MDHEN and CDR2 SYDVKM. The CDR3 DNA is TGTGCCAGCAGTTTAACCGCTGGGGAGGGCTACACCTTC. As protein: CASSLTAGEGYTF.

The CDR3 nucleotides read TGCAGCGTTGAAGGAGTCCGGGACAGGCGGAAAGCTTTCTTT. This gives the protein CSVEGVRDRRKAFF. The rearrangement joins TRBV29-1 to TRBJ1-1, with TRBD1 matching over 8 bases. This CDR3 spans 14 amino acids. Germline V gene lookup returns CDR1 SQVTM and CDR2 ANQGSEA. V lost 1 base to trimming and J lost 9 bases; unmatched junction nucleotides: 10.

This clone was detected only once. The gene calls are TRBV4-2 and TRBJ2-1; TRBD2 matches 7 bases. CDR3 length: 12 amino acids. V gave up 4 bases and J gave up 10 bases; unmatched junction bases: 4. Germline-derived CDR1 and CDR2 are LGHNA and YNFKEQ. CDR3 loop: CASSRGGDEQFF. The CDR3 DNA reads TGTGCCAGCAGCCGGGGAGGGGACGAGCAGTTCTTC.

The chain links TRBV2 to TRBJ1-2, with 10 nucleotides matching TRBD1. With V trimmed by 4 bases and J by 9 bases, 8 bases remained unmatched. CDR1 SNHLY and CDR2 FYNNEI come from the germline V gene. The CDR3 length is 14 residues. The CDR3, as DNA: TGTGCCAGCAGTGTAGGGACAGGGGCTGATCGCTACACCTTC. Protein product: CASSVGTGADRYTF.

The genes are TRBV18 and TRBJ1-3; D unclear. The ends were cut back, 3 bases at V and 2 bases at J, with 14 bases in the middle. CDR3 size: 16 residues. CDR1 is KGHSH and CDR2 is LQKENI in the germline V gene. The CDR3: CASSPSSPTAGNTIYF. The CDR3 bases are TGTGCCAGCTCACCTTCATCGCCTACCGCTGGAAACACCATATATTTT.

The chain joins TRBV27 to TRBJ2-2; D not certain. V was trimmed by 5 bases and J by 5 bases, leaving 9 bases between them. The CDR3 consists of 13 residues. CDR1 and CDR2 (germline): MNHEY, SMNVEV (reference sequence). In DNA, the CDR3 is TGTGCCAGCAGTCCCCTGGAAACCGGGGAGCTGTTTTTT. Its translation: CASSPLETGELFF.

The CDR3 sequence is CAARTGTGDSYEQYF. CDR3 nucleotide sequence: TGTGCCGCCAGGACCGGGACAGGGGACTCCTACGAGCAGTACTTC. The chain couples TRBV2 to TRBJ2-7; TRBD1 matches 10 bases. Germline V gives CDR1 SNHLY, CDR2 FYNNEI. The CDR3 runs to 15 residues. J was trimmed by 0 bases and V by 11 bases; bases with no gene match: 10.

This clone was counted between two and nine times. This chain joins TRBV2 and TRBJ1-2, with a possible D match to TRBD1 (5 bases). V dropped 0 bases and J dropped 6 bases, with 11 bases sitting between them. CDR3 length: 14 amino acids. The germline V gene encodes CDR1 SNHLY and CDR2 FYNNEI. The chain's CDR3 is CASSEALRGDGYTF. The CDR3 bases are TGTGCCAGCAGTGAAGCGCTTCGGGGGGATGGCTACACCTTC.

V gene TRBV6-5 combines with J gene TRBJ2-3; D is undetermined. The CDR3 covers 13 residues. Germline CDR1 and CDR2: MNHEY and SVGAGI. V was cut by 4 bases and J by 3 bases, with 8 bases left in between. CDR3 region: CASSFDGTDTQYF. As DNA, the CDR3 is TGTGCCAGCAGTTTCGACGGGACAGATACGCAGTATTTT.

V usage is TRBV2 and J usage is TRBJ2-5; D remains unclear. The end of the DNA fits TRBJ2-7 better, so the J call may be wrong. The CDR3 loop spans 14 amino acids. CDR1 and CDR2 from the germline V gene are SNHLY and FYNNEI. As DNA, the CDR3 is TGTGCCAGCAACGTAGACCCGATGGCCTACGAGCAGTACTTC. It translates to CASNVDPMAYEQYF.

The chain links TRBV7-9 to TRBJ1-1, with 7 bases fitting TRBD1. The CDR3 sequence is 15 residues long. The trim removed 4 bases at V and 1 base at J, leaving 6 bases unmatched. Looked up from germline, CDR1 is SEHNR and CDR2 is FQNEAQ (reference sequence). CDR3 loop: CASSSWTGQNTEAFF. The CDR3 bases are TGTGCCAGCAGCTCCTGGACAGGACAGAACACTGAAGCTTTCTTT.

CDR3: CASSYADPSYEQYF. The CDR3 DNA follows: TGTGCCAGCAGTTACGCTGATCCGTCCTACGAGCAGTACTTC. J is TRBJ2-7 and V is TRBV2; D not certain. This CDR3 has 14 amino acids. Germline CDR1 and CDR2: SNHLY and FYNNEI. V was shortened by 5 bases and J by 1 base, with 12 bases between the two germline ends.

The genes are TRBV6-5 and TRBJ2-3; no reliable D call. Germline V gene data show CDR1 as MNHEY and CDR2 as SVGAGI. Between the trimmed V and J ends, which lost 8 bases and 5 bases, there was a span of 11 bases. The CDR3 extends over 12 amino acids. The CDR3: CASQSPLDTQYF. The CDR3 bases are TGTGCCAGCCAAAGCCCTCTAGATACGCAGTATTTT.

The chain combines TRBV7-8 with TRBJ2-2; 7 bases line up with TRBD1. The CDR3 spans 14 residues. Germline-derived CDR1 and CDR2 are SGHVS and FQNEAQ. With V trimmed by 5 bases and J by 8 bases, 8 bases remained unmatched. The CDR3 here is CASSTRQGRGELFF. The CDR3 DNA reads TGTGCCAGCAGCACCCGACAGGGAAGGGGGGAGCTGTTTTTT. Looking up the rest from reference TRBV7-8 and TRBJ2-2 gives the full variable domain: GAGVSQSPRYKVAKRGQDVALRCDPISGHVSLFWYQQALGQGPEFLTYFQNEAQLDKSGLPSDRFFAERPEGSVSTLKIQRTQQEDSAVYLCASSTRQGRGELFFGEGSRLTVL.

Written as DNA, the CDR3 is TGTGCCAGCAGCCGTGGAGGGGGGGCCTGGAGCACAGATACGCAGTATTTT. It specifies CASSRGGGAWSTDTQYF. The chain combines TRBV11-2 with TRBJ2-3, with D maybe TRBD2 (7 bases). The CDR3 has 17 residues. The germline V and J ends were trimmed by 5 bases and 0 bases, with 18 bases remaining between them. Per germline, CDR1 SGHAT and CDR2 FQNNGV.